This TCR beta chain stems from a study of blood T cell repertoires in COVID-19. Overall study: COVID-19 samples, acute and convalescent, were from the United States, Italy and Spain. T cells, B-cell-depleted T cells, or PBMCs provided the cDNA or gDNA that served as material.

Germline V lookup: CDR1 MNHEY, CDR2 SVGAGI. CDR3 size: 14 residues. V was pared by 1 base and J by 2 bases, with 9 bases between. Original processing notes: Estimation of nucleated cell counts relied on the amplification of reference gene primers. The data were produced by immunoSEQ multiplex PCR, yet TCRdb's version contains in-frame clones alone and is incomplete. Clone size and V and J calls were adopted from that table, with D and trimming inferred from the DNA. This table has tens of thousands of clones, about 82% appearing once. The chain uses TRBV6-5 and TRBJ2-7, with TRBD2 as a possible D gene (5 bases). This receptor was identified in a human donor with active COVID-19. The donor label of this sample is uncertain. Sequenced input: peripheral blood. CDR3 sequence reads: CASSYLRGTYEQYF. The CDR3 nucleotides are TGTGCCAGCAGTTACTTACGGGGAACCTACGAGCAGTACTTC.